In this sample, the clone carrying this T cell receptor (beta chain) turned up a few times. What it recognizes is unknown. This entry belongs to a study of T-cell memory formation after mild COVID-19. Findings and caveats of the study: CD8+ contracting clones occupied EMRA, while CD4+ ones occupied mainly CM and EM.

5'RACE primed from the constant segment yielded TCR alpha and TCR beta cDNA libraries bearing sample barcodes and UMIs. TCRdb fed the 5' RACE reads into MiXCR, producing one record per CDR3 protein. The data contain some 200,000 distinct CDR3 sequences, about 20% of them singletons. CDR3 length equals 15 residues. The V and J ends lost 5 bases and 4 bases, in that order; junction bases with no gene match: 7. The sequence was collected from an adult woman who had mild COVID-19 (a few samples of this study predate the infection). Cell type and time point are not known. The chain couples TRBV12-3 or TRBV12-4 to TRBJ2-2, with 7 nucleotides matching TRBD1. The sequencing sample was made of PBMCs or a T cell subset sorted from them (not recorded which). CDR3 coding DNA: TGTGCCAGCAGTGTCAGACAGGGCGGCACCGGGGAGCTGTTTTTT. It encodes CASSVRQGGTGELFF.